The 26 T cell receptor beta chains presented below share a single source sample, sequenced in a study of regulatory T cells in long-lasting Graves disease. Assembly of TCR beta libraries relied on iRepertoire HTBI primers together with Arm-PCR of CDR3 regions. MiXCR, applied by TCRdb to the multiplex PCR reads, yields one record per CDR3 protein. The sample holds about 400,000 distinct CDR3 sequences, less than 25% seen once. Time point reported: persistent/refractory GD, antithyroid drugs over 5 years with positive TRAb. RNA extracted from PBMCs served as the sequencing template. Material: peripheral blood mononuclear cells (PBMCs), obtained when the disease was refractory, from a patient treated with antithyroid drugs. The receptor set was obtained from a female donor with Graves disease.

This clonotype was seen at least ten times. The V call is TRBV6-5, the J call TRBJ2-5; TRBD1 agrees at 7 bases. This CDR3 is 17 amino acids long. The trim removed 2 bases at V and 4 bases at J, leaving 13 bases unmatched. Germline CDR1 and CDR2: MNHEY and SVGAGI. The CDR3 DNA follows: TGTGCCAGCAGTTACCTCTCCCGGGACAGAAGGGGAGAGACCCAGTACTTC. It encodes CASSYLSRDRRGETQYF.

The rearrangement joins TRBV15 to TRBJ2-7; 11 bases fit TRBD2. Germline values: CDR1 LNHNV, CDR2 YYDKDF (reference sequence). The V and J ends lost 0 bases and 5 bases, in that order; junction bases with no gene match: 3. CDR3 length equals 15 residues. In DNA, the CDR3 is TGTGCCACCAGCAGAGAACTAGCGGGAGTAGACGAGCAGTACTTC. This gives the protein CATSRELAGVDEQYF.

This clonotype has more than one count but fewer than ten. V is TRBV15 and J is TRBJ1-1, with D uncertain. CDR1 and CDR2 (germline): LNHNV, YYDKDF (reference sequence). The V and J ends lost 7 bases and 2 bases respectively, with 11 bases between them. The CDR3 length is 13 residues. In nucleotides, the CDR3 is TGTGCCACCAAAACGGGCTACAACACTGAAGCTTTCTTT. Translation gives CATKTGYNTEAFF.

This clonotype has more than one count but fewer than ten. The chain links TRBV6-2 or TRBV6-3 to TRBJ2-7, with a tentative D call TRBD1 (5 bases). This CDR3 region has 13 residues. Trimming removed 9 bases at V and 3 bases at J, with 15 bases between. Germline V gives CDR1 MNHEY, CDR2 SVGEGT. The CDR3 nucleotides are TGTGCCAGTCATACTGCAACAGGCTACGAGCAGTACTTC. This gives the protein CASHTATGYEQYF.

CDR3 DNA sequence: TGTGCCAGCAGCTCCCGTATCGGCTCTAACATTCAGTACTTC. As protein: CASSSRIGSNIQYF. The chain combines TRBV7-8 with TRBJ2-4; no reliable D call. The CDR3 is 14 amino acids. V was trimmed by 4 bases and J by 7 bases, leaving 14 bases between them. CDR1 is SGHVS and CDR2 is FQNEAQ in the germline V gene.

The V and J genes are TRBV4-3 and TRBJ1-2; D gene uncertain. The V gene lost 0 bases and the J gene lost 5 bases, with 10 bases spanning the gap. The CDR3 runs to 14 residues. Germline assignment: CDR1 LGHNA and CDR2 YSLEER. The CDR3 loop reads CASSQEPELYGYTF. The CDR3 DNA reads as TGCGCCAGCAGCCAAGAGCCAGAATTATATGGCTACACCTTC.

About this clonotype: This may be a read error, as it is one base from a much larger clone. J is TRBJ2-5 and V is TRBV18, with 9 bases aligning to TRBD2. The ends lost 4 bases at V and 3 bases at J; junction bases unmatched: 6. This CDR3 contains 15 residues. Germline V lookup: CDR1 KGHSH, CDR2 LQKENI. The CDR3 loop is CASSLRRLAEETQYF. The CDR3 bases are TGTGCCAGCTCACTTCGCCGACTAGCGGAAGAGACCCAGTACTTC.

The CDR3 protein is CASSLESRGFGYGYTF. The CDR3 nucleotides are TGCGCCAGCAGCCTAGAGAGTAGAGGCTTTGGCTATGGCTACACCTTC. The chain combines TRBV4-1 with TRBJ1-2; the D is unclear. This CDR3 has 16 residues. Looked up from germline, CDR1 is MGHRA and CDR2 is YSYEKL. V was cut by 4 bases and J by 4 bases, with 19 bases left in between.

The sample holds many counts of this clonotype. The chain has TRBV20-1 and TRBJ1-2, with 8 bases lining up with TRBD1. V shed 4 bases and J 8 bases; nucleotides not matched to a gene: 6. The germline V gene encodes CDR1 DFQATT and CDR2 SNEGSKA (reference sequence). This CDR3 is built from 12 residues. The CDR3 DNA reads TGCAGTGCTACTACCGGACAGGGAGGCTACACCTTC. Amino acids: CSATTGQGGYTF.

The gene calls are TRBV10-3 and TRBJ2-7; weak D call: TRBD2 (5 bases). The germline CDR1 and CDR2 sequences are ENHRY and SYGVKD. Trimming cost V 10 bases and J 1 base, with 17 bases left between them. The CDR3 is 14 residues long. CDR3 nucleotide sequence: TGTGCCACCGTACTAGGAGTTGGATCCTACGAGCAGTACTTC. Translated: CATVLGVGSYEQYF.

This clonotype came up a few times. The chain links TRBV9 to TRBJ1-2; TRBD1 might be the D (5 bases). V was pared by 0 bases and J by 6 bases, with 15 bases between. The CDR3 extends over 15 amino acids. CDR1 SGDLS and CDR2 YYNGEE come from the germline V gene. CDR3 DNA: TGTGCCAGCAGCGTAGAACACCGGGACGTAGATGGCTACACCTTC. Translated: CASSVEHRDVDGYTF.

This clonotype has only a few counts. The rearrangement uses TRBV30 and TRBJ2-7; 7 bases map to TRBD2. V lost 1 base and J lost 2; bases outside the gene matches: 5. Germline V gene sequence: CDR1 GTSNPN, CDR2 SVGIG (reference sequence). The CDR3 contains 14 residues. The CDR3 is CAWSASGLAYEQYF. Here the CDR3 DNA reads TGTGCCTGGAGTGCTAGCGGCTTAGCCTACGAGCAGTACTTC.

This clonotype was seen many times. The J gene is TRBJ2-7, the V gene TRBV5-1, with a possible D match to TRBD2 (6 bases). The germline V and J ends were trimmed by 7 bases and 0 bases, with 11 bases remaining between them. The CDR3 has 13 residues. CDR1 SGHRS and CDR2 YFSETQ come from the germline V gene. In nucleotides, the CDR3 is TGCGCCAGCCGTTTCGGGGGCTCCTACGAGCAGTACTTC. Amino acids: CASRFGGSYEQYF.

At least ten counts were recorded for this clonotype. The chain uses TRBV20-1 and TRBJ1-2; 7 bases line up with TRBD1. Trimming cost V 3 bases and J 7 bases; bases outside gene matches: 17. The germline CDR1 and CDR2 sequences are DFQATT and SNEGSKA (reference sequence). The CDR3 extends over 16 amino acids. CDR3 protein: CSARGVGVEQGLGYTF. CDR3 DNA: TGCAGTGCTAGGGGCGTTGGAGTAGAACAGGGGCTTGGCTACACCTTC.

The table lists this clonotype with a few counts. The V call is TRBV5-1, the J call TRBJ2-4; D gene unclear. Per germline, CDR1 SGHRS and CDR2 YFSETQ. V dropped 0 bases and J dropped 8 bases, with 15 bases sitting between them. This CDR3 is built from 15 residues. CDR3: CASSLGPTFLDIQYF. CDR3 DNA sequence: TGCGCCAGCAGCTTGGGTCCGACCTTCCTAGACATTCAGTACTTC. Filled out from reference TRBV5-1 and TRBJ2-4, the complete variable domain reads KAGVTQTPRYLIKTRGQQVTLSCSPISGHRSVSWYQQTPGQGLQFLFEYFSETQRNKGNFPGRFSGRQFSNSRSEMNVSTLELGDSALYLCASSLGPTFLDIQYFGAGTRLSVL.

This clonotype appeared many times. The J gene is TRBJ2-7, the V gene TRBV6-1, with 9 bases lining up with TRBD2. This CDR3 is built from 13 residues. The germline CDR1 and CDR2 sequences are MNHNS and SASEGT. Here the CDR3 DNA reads TGTGTCCTTTGGCTAGCGGGGACCTACGAGCAGTACTTC. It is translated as CVLWLAGTYEQYF.

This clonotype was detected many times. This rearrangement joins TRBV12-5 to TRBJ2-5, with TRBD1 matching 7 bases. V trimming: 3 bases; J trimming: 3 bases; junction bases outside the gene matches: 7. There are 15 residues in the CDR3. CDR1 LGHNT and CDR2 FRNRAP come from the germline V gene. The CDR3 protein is CASGFGVGTEETQYF. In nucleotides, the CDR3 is TGTGCTAGTGGTTTCGGAGTCGGGACAGAAGAGACCCAGTACTTC.

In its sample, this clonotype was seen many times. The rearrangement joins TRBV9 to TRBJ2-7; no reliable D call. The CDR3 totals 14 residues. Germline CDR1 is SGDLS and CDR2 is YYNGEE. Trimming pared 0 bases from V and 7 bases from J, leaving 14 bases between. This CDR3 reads CASSVVSDAREQYF. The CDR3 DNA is TGTGCCAGCAGCGTAGTATCGGACGCACGGGAGCAGTACTTC.

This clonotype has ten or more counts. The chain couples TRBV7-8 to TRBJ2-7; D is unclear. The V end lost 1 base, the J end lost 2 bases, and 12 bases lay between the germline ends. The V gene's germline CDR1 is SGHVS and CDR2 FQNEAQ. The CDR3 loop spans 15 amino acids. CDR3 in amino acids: CASSLVRFGTYEQYF. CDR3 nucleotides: TGTGCCAGCAGCTTAGTACGGTTTGGAACCTACGAGCAGTACTTC.

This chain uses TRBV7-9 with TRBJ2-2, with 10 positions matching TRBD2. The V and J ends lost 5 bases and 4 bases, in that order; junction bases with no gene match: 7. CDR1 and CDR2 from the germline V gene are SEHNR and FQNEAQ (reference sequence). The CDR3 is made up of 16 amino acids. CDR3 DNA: TGTGCCAGCAGCCGTTCGACTAGCGGGCCCACCGGGGAGCTGTTTTTT. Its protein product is CASSRSTSGPTGELFF.

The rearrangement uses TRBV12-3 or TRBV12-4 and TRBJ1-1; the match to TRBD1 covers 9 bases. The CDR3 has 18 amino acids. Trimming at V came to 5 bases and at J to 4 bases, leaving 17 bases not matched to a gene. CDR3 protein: CASSPRDRASLRGTEAFF. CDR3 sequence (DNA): TGTGCCAGCAGTCCCCGGGACAGGGCCTCATTGAGGGGCACTGAAGCTTTCTTT.

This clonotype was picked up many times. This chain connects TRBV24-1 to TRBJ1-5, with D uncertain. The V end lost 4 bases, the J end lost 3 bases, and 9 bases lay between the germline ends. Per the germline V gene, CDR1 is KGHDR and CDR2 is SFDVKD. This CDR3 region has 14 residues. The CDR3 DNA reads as TGTGCCACCAGTGAACATGGACCCAATCAGCCCCAGCATTTT. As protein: CATSEHGPNQPQHF.

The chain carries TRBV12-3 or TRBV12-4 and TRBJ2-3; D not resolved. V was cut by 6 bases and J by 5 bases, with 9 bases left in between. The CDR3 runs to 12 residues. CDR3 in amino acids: CASSQELDTQYF. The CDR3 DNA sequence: TGTGCCAGCAGCCAAGAGCTAGATACGCAGTATTTT.

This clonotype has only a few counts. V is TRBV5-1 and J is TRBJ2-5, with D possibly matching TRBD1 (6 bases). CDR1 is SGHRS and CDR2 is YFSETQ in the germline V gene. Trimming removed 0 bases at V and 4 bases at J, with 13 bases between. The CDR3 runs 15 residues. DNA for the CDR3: TGCGCCAGCAGCTTGGCCGCAGGCAGGGGAGAGACCCAGTACTTC. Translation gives CASSLAAGRGETQYF.

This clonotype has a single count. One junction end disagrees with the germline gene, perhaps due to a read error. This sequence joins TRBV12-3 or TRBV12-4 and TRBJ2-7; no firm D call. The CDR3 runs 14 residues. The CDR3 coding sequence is TGTGCCAGCAGTCCCAGCAGGAGCTCCCACGAGCAGTACTTC. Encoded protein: CASSPSRSSHEQYF.

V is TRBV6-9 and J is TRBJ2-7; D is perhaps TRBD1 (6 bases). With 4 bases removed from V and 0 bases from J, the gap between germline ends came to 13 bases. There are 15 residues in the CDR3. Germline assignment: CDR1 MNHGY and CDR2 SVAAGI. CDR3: CASSSDRYSSYEQYF. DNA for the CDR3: TGTGCCAGCAGTTCCGACAGGTATAGCTCCTACGAGCAGTACTTC.